The clone carrying this T cell receptor (gamma chain) was counted between two and nine times. Antigen: not known. At one end, the junction sequence differs from germline, possibly due to a read error. There are 11 residues in the CDR3. CDR1 is VENAVY and CDR2 is YDSYNSRV in the germline V gene. RNA was extracted from the cells and then reverse transcribed. The CDR3 regions were amplified by multiplex PCR from V-gene primers to a constant-region primer. TCRdb reprocessed the multiplex PCR reads through CATT. The table lists approximately 20,000 gamma-chain clones, approximately 15% of them singletons. This record belongs to a study of Vδ1+ human thymocytes. Thymocytes were sorted as CD3+ TCRVdelta1+ TCRVdelta2- after alphabeta T cell depletion. Study-level results: Donors shared many TRG clonotypes but few TRD clonotypes. Thymic TRG and TRD repertoires appeared highly polyclonal, with Gaussian CDR3 length distributions. Bulk data may be misread because of unexpected Vdelta2 sequences.

What was sequenced was Vdelta1+ gamma-delta thymocytes from the thymus. Subset described: FACS-sorted CD3+ TCRalphabeta- TCRVdelta1+ TCRVdelta2- thymocytes. This receptor was obtained from a child in the first two years of life who had congenital heart surgery. V and J are TRGV8 and TRGJ1 or TRGJ2. The CDR3 sequence is CAAWDSGKKLF. The CDR3 bases are TGTGCCGCCTGGGATAGCGGCAAGAAACTCTTT.